These 11 T cell receptor beta chains came from one sample sequenced in a study of blood T cell repertoires in COVID-19. The table came from immunoSEQ multiplex PCR; TCRdb's copy has only in-frame clones and leaves some out. Of 65,000 to 70,000 clones listed, just over 85% are singletons. The sample was peripheral blood. These receptors all come from a middle-aged man with acute or convalescent COVID-19.

V gene TRBV5-1 combines with J gene TRBJ1-1; D unclear. V was clipped by 0 bases and J by 5 bases, with 11 bases between them. CDR1 and CDR2 (germline): SGHRS, YFSETQ. This CDR3 comprises 14 residues. The DNA of the CDR3 is TGCGCCAGCAGCTTGGAGGGCAGGAGGACTGAAGCTTTCTTT. Translated: CASSLEGRRTEAFF.

This chain joins TRBV4-1 and TRBJ2-7, with 7 bases fitting TRBD2. V gave up 0 bases and J gave up 2 bases; unmatched junction bases: 4. CDR1 and CDR2 (germline): MGHRA, YSYEKL. This CDR3 has 15 residues. This CDR3 is CASSQEREPPYEQYF. DNA for the CDR3: TGCGCCAGCAGCCAAGAGCGGGAGCCCCCCTACGAGCAGTACTTC.

This chain joins TRBV5-8 and TRBJ2-1, with 9 bases that match TRBD2. CDR3 length: 15 residues. Germline CDR1 reads SGHTS; CDR2 reads YDEGEE. Trimming cost V 3 bases and J 3 bases; bases outside gene matches: 4. CDR3 loop: CASSWGLAHYNEQFF. Here the CDR3 DNA reads TGTGCCAGCAGCTGGGGACTAGCCCACTACAATGAGCAGTTCTTC.

The rearrangement uses TRBV6-5 and TRBJ1-1; the D is unclear. The CDR3 loop spans 14 amino acids. Germline V gene data show CDR1 as MNHEY and CDR2 as SVGAGI. Trimming took 5 bases from V and 2 from J, leaving 12 bases between them. CDR3: CASSPHRGNTEAFF. CDR3 nucleotide sequence: TGTGCCAGCAGTCCCCATCGGGGTAACACTGAAGCTTTCTTT.

V is TRBV6-5 and J is TRBJ1-1; possibly TRBD1 for D (5 bases). CDR1 and CDR2 from the germline V gene are MNHEY and SVGAGI. The CDR3 consists of 15 residues. The V end lost 0 bases, the J end lost 1 base, and 9 bases lay between the germline ends. CDR3 region: CASSYSGASNTEAFF. CDR3 bases: TGTGCCAGCAGTTACTCAGGGGCTTCGAACACTGAAGCTTTCTTT.

Only one count was recorded for this clone. J is TRBJ2-7 and V is TRBV2; 10 bases are shared with TRBD1. The CDR3 consists of 17 residues. Germline V gene lookup returns CDR1 SNHLY and CDR2 FYNNEI. The V gene end was trimmed by 11 bases and the J gene end by 2 bases; junction bases not matched to a gene: 18. CDR3 sequence reads: CACRTGGDLMVAYEQYF. DNA of the CDR3: TGTGCCTGTAGGACAGGGGGGGACCTTATGGTGGCCTACGAGCAGTACTTC.

CDR3 sequence (DNA): TGTGCCAGCAGTAAGGGAGGAACGGCTAACTATGGCTACACCTTC. Protein sequence: CASSKGGTANYGYTF. The chain has TRBV27 and TRBJ1-2, with D uncertain. V was trimmed by 5 bases and J by 0 bases, leaving 13 bases between them. This CDR3 comprises 15 residues. Per the germline V gene, CDR1 is MNHEY and CDR2 is SMNVEV (reference sequence).

V usage is TRBV18 and J usage is TRBJ1-2; 12 bases line up with TRBD1. This CDR3 has 14 amino acids. Trimming cost V 6 bases and J 6 bases; bases outside gene matches: 5. Germline lookup yields CDR1 KGHSH and CDR2 LQKENI. CDR3 sequence: CASSRDRGRNGYTF. The CDR3 nucleotides read TGTGCCAGCTCTCGGGACAGGGGGCGAAATGGCTACACCTTC.

V gene TRBV3-1 (or the pseudogene TRBV3-2) combines with J gene TRBJ1-3, with D maybe TRBD1 (6 bases). V dropped 2 bases and J dropped 2 bases, with 10 bases sitting between them. The CDR3 extends over 15 amino acids. CDR1 is LGHDT and CDR2 is YNNKEL in the germline V gene (reference sequence). CDR3 sequence reads: CASSQNRVTGNTIYF. CDR3 DNA sequence: TGTGCCAGCAGCCAAAACAGGGTCACTGGAAACACCATATATTTT.

The chain employs TRBV25-1 and TRBJ2-5; D possibly corresponds to TRBD2 (5 bases). The length of the CDR3 is 13 residues. V gave up 6 bases and J gave up 5 bases, with 13 bases separating them. Germline V gives CDR1 MGHDK, CDR2 SYGVNS. CDR3 sequence (DNA): TGTGCCAGCAGATTTCAGGAGGACGAGACCCAGTACTTC. It encodes CASRFQEDETQYF.

The chain has TRBV24-1 and TRBJ2-2; 8 nucleotides line up with TRBD1. The CDR3 is made up of 16 amino acids. Germline CDR1 reads KGHDR; CDR2 reads SFDVKD. Trimming cost V 4 bases and J 6 bases; bases outside gene matches: 9. DNA for the CDR3: TGTGCCACCAGTGACACGGGACAGGAGGCCCCCGGGGAGCTGTTTTTT. Amino acid sequence: CATSDTGQEAPGELFF.